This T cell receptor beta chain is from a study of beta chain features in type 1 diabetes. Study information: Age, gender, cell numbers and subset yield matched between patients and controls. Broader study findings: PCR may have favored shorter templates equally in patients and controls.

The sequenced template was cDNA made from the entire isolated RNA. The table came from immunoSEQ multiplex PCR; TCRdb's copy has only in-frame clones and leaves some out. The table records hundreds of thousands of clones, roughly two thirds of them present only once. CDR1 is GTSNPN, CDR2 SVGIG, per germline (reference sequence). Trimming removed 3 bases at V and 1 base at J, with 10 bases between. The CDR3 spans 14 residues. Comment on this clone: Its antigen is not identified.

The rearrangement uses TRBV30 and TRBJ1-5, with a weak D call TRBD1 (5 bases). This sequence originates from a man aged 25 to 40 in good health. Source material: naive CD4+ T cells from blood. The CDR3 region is CAWRGLGSNQPQHF. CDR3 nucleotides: TGTGCCTGGAGGGGACTCGGGAGCAATCAGCCCCAGCATTTT. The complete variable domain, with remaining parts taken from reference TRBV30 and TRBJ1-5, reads SQTIHQWPATLVQPVGSPLSLECTVEGTSNPNLYWYRQAAGRGLQLLFYSVGIGQISSEVPQNLSASRPQDRQFILSSKKLLLSDSGFYLCAWRGLGSNQPQHFGDGTRLSIL.